Listed below are T cell receptor beta chains from one sample, sequenced in a study of shared clonotypes between healthy human individuals. Generated by immunoSEQ multiplex PCR, the TCRdb table keeps only in-frame clones and is missing some. The repertoire holds 600,000 to 800,000 clones, with 72% as singletons. The sample was memory CD4+ T cells sorted from blood. The receptors originated from a woman in her thirties in good health. Each CDR3 is given with its conserved first and last residue. D genes are given only for firm matches. Expanded clones get a size class; other rows say once, few or many, or leave the size out.

clone size	V gene	J gene	D gene	CDR3 length	CDR3 protein	CDR3 DNA
few	TRBV5-5	TRBJ1-4	.	15	CASSLLRELDEKLFF	TGTGCCAGCAGCTTACTAAGGGAATTAGATGAAAAACTGTTTTTT
.	TRBV2	TRBJ2-1	.	13	CASSEIGESEQFF	TGTGCCAGCAGTGAAATCGGAGAAAGTGAGCAGTTCTTC
once	TRBV7-2	TRBJ2-5	TRBD1	14	CASSLAQGAETQYF	TGTGCCAGCAGCTTAGCACAGGGGGCAGAGACCCAGTACTTC
.	TRBV28	TRBJ2-7	TRBD1	12	CASSLDRAEQYF	TGTGCCAGCAGTTTGGACAGGGCCGAGCAGTACTTC
.	TRBV7-9	TRBJ2-7	.	14	CASSLGQQVPEQYF	TGTGCCAGCAGCTTAGGGCAGCAGGTACCCGAGCAGTACTTC
once	TRBV27	TRBJ2-7	.	15	CASSLSGQTTYEQYF	TGTGCCAGCAGTTTATCTGGACAGACTACCTACGAGCAGTACTTC
.	TRBV19	TRBJ2-4	TRBD1	16	CASSTWTGPAKNIQYF	TGTGCCAGTAGTACCTGGACAGGGCCGGCCAAAAACATTCAGTACTTC
.	TRBV6-6	TRBJ1-5	TRBD1	15	CASSYLGQGNQPQHF	TGTGCCAGCAGTTACTTAGGACAGGGCAATCAGCCCCAGCATTTT
.	TRBV9	TRBJ2-5	TRBD1	16	CASSVSTGTSAETQYF	TGTGCCAGCAGCGTATCGACAGGGACCTCCGCAGAGACCCAGTACTTC
.	TRBV11-3	TRBJ2-5	.	14	CASSLGGVQETQYF	TGTGCCAGCAGCTTAGGAGGGGTACAAGAGACCCAGTACTTC
few	TRBV2	TRBJ2-4	.	15	CASSATRSDLDIQYF	TGTGCCAGCAGTGCAACGCGGTCTGACCTTGACATTCAGTACTTC
.	TRBV2	TRBJ2-7	.	14	CASATGAPHYEQYF	TGTGCCAGCGCTACTGGGGCCCCTCACTACGAGCAGTACTTC
.	TRBV5-1	TRBJ2-3	.	14	CASSGGAEFDTQYF	TGCGCCAGCAGCGGCGGGGCGGAGTTCGATACGCAGTATTTT
.	TRBV10-3	TRBJ2-1	TRBD1	13	CAISGAETGVPFF	TGTGCCATCAGTGGAGCGGAGACAGGGGTCCCGTTCTTC
.	TRBV11-3	TRBJ1-2	TRBD1	13	CASSSQGAYGYTF	TGTGCCAGCAGCTCACAGGGGGCCTATGGCTACACCTTC
.	TRBV7-8	TRBJ2-1	TRBD2	16	CASSSRGTSGRHEQFF	TGTGCCAGCAGCTCACGTGGGACTAGCGGGAGGCATGAGCAGTTCTTC
once	TRBV5-1	TRBJ2-5	TRBD2	16	CASSLESSGAGETQYF	TGCGCCAGCAGCTTGGAAAGCAGCGGGGCGGGGGAGACCCAGTACTTC
.	TRBV11-2	TRBJ2-5	TRBD2	16	CASSLDGLDYQETQYF	TGTGCCAGCAGCTTAGACGGACTAGACTATCAAGAGACCCAGTACTTC
few	TRBV19	TRBJ1-2	.	14	CASSIPLGGRGYTF	TGTGCCAGTAGTATACCCTTGGGAGGACGAGGCTACACCTTC
.	TRBV5-1	TRBJ2-1	TRBD2	14	CASSFTSDTNEQFF	TGCGCCAGCAGCTTCACTAGCGACACCAATGAGCAGTTCTTC
.	TRBV5-8	TRBJ2-3	.	15	CASSLVSALGDTQYF	TGTGCCAGCAGCTTGGTTTCCGCTTTGGGCGATACGCAGTATTTT
once	TRBV19	TRBJ1-1	.	15	CASSIDRGSKAEAFF	TGTGCCAGTAGTATAGATCGTGGGTCCAAGGCTGAAGCTTTCTTT